The 28 T cell receptor beta chains reported below all come from one sample, sequenced in a study of blood T cell repertoires in COVID-19 (dated by TCRdb to 2020 to 2021). The library relied on the immunoSEQ multiplex PCR assay. What TCRdb holds here is the immuneACCESS table cut down to in-frame rearrangements. Part of the clones is not present; checked against another copy, under half of the missing clones reflect an unresolved V gene, and the others are unexplained. The sample table shows 400,000 to 500,000 clones, and roughly 90% are seen once. Clones ranked in the top ten supply roughly 1.4% of the sample. Specimen: PBMCs or T cells enriched from blood (not recorded which). The receptors stem from a young woman who had been exposed to COVID-19.

This clone showed up just a few times. The J gene is TRBJ2-1, the V gene TRBV7-8; 10 nucleotides agree with TRBD2. The CDR3 extends over 17 amino acids. Per the germline V gene, CDR1 is SGHVS and CDR2 is FQNEAQ. With V trimmed by 0 bases and J by 7 bases, 9 bases remained unmatched. The CDR3 sequence is CASSLAPTSGNVNEQFF. DNA of the CDR3: TGTGCCAGCAGCTTAGCGCCTACTAGCGGGAATGTGAATGAGCAGTTCTTC.

The V call is TRBV11-1, the J call TRBJ2-2; D gene unclear. Germline V CDR1 and CDR2: SGHAT, FQDESV (reference sequence). The CDR3 has 16 residues. Between the trimmed V and J ends, which lost 1 base and 4 bases, there was a span of 13 bases. CDR3 sequence reads: CASSLGIGASTGELFF. CDR3 in DNA: TGTGCCAGCAGCTTAGGGATCGGAGCGAGCACCGGGGAGCTGTTTTTT. Looking up the rest from reference TRBV11-1 and TRBJ2-2 gives the full variable domain: EAEVAQSPRYKITEKSQAVAFWCDPISGHATLYWYRQILGQGPELLVQFQDESVVDDSQLPKDRFSAERLKGVDSTLKIQPAELGDSAMYLCASSLGIGASTGELFFGEGSRLTVL.

The chain is built from TRBV24-1 and TRBJ2-1; no clear D gene. Germline CDR1 is KGHDR and CDR2 is SFDVKD. The V end was cut by 4 bases, the J end by 7 bases, with 13 bases between. The CDR3 is 14 residues long. The CDR3 nucleotides are TGTGCCACCAGTGAGTACCCTCTCAGGAATGAGCAGTTCTTC. It yields the protein CATSEYPLRNEQFF.

This chain joins TRBV6-1 and TRBJ1-2, with D tentatively TRBD1 (6 bases). Germline V gene data show CDR1 as MNHNS and CDR2 as SASEGT. This CDR3 contains 15 residues. V was pared by 3 bases and J by 4 bases, with 15 bases between. CDR3 in amino acids: CASSEDRLFSYGYTF. In nucleotides, the CDR3 is TGTGCCAGCAGTGAGGACAGACTTTTCTCCTATGGCTACACCTTC.

This clone has a single count. The chain employs TRBV28 and TRBJ2-6, with TRBD1 as a possible D gene (6 bases). V lost 6 bases, J lost 0 bases, and 15 bases lay in between. This CDR3 has 17 residues. Per germline, CDR1 MDHEN and CDR2 SYDVKM. This CDR3 reads CASRLRGFDSGANVLTF. The DNA for the CDR3 is TGTGCCAGCAGGCTCAGGGGCTTTGACTCTGGGGCCAACGTCCTGACTTTC.

In its sample, this clone was seen a few times. The chain's CDR3 is CASSQASSSHETQYF. The CDR3 DNA follows: TGTGCCAGCAGCCAAGCTAGTAGTTCCCACGAGACCCAGTACTTC. V usage is TRBV14 and J usage is TRBJ2-5; D is uncertain. The CDR3 sequence is 15 residues long. Germline CDR1 reads SGHDN; CDR2 reads FVKESK. Trimming took 1 base from V and 5 from J, leaving 14 bases between them.

The V call is TRBV5-5, the J call TRBJ2-7; 9 nucleotides line up with TRBD1. Per the germline V gene, CDR1 is SGHKS and CDR2 is YYEKEE (reference sequence). This CDR3 region has 13 residues. The ends lost 6 bases at V and 9 bases at J; junction bases unmatched: 10. CDR3 loop: CASTTGTGFLQYF. The CDR3 DNA sequence: TGTGCCAGCACGACCGGGACAGGGTTTCTGCAGTACTTC.

The rearrangement joins TRBV7-9 to TRBJ2-3; TRBD2 matches 8 bases. In germline, CDR1 is SEHNR, CDR2 FQNEAQ (reference sequence). V shed 4 bases and J 15 bases; nucleotides not matched to a gene: 12. The CDR3 extends over 13 amino acids. The CDR3 nucleotides are TGTGCCAGCAGCTCCGAAACCGGGGGGGAGGCCTATTTT. Translated, it gives CASSSETGGEAYF.

V and J are TRBV28 and TRBJ1-1, with D possibly TRBD1 on 5 matching bases. Germline V gene lookup returns CDR1 MDHEN and CDR2 SYDVKM. The CDR3 loop spans 18 amino acids. With 5 bases removed from V and 1 base from J, the gap between germline ends came to 23 bases. CDR3 protein: CASSIFRSFREKNTEAFF. CDR3 nucleotides: TGTGCCAGCAGTATTTTTCGCTCATTCAGGGAAAAGAACACTGAAGCTTTCTTT. Drawing the rest from reference TRBV28 and TRBJ1-1, the complete variable domain is DVKVTQSSRYLVKRTGEKVFLECVQDMDHENMFWYRQDPGLGLRLIYFSYDVKMKEKGDIPEGYSVSREKKERFSLILESASTNQTSMYLCASSIFRSFREKNTEAFFGQGTRLTVV.

This clone was seen more than once but under ten times. DNA for the CDR3: TGTGCCAGCAGCTTGCTAGCGGGAGTAAGGTACGAGCAGTACTTC. This translates into CASSLLAGVRYEQYF. This chain joins TRBV5-8 and TRBJ2-7, with 10 bases lining up with TRBD2. CDR1 is SGHTS, CDR2 YDEGEE, per germline. The CDR3 sequence is 15 residues long. V lost 1 base and J lost 4; bases outside the gene matches: 5.

V is TRBV19 and J is TRBJ2-1; the match to TRBD2 covers 8 bases. CDR1 LNHDA and CDR2 SQIVND come from the germline V gene (reference sequence). V shed 7 bases and J 0 bases; nucleotides not matched to a gene: 5. CDR3 length: 15 amino acids. The CDR3 here is CASMTAGVSYNEQFF. As DNA, the CDR3 is TGTGCCAGTATGACAGCGGGAGTCTCCTACAATGAGCAGTTCTTC.

The chain combines TRBV5-1 with TRBJ2-7; 11 positions match TRBD2. V lost 4 bases, J lost 2 bases, and 2 bases stayed unmatched. The germline V gene has CDR1 SGHRS and CDR2 YFSETQ. The CDR3 is 14 amino acids. The CDR3 sequence: CASSQLAGAYEQYF. The CDR3 region has the DNA TGCGCCAGCAGCCAACTAGCGGGAGCCTACGAGCAGTACTTC.

The V and J genes are TRBV19 and TRBJ2-5; 8 bases match TRBD2. The CDR3 is 21 residues long. V lost 4 bases and J lost 2; bases outside the gene matches: 24. Germline-derived CDR1 and CDR2 are LNHDA and SQIVND (reference sequence). In DNA, the CDR3 is TGTGCCAGTAGTACTATAGCCAGGGGTGCGGGGGGCGTTGGGTCACAAGAGACCCAGTACTTC. Its translation: CASSTIARGAGGVGSQETQYF.

This sequence joins TRBV2 and TRBJ2-7; a weak D match, TRBD1 (5 bases). Germline V CDR1 and CDR2: SNHLY, FYNNEI. V was trimmed by 4 bases and J by 1 base, leaving 14 bases between them. The length of the CDR3 is 15 residues. CDR3 DNA: TGTGCCAGCAGTGCTCAGGGTGGGGTGTCCTACGAGCAGTACTTC. Translation: CASSAQGGVSYEQYF.

The chain is built from TRBV4-2 and TRBJ2-7; 9 bases are a match to TRBD2. This CDR3 spans 16 amino acids. Germline V gene sequence: CDR1 LGHNA, CDR2 YNFKEQ. Unmatched junction bases numbered 4, after V lost 1 base and J lost 0 bases. CDR3 protein: CASSQGAGGISYEQYF. The DNA of the CDR3 is TGTGCCAGCAGCCAAGGGGCGGGGGGGATCTCCTACGAGCAGTACTTC.

The chain employs TRBV15 and TRBJ2-7; 10 nucleotides line up with TRBD1. Germline V lookup: CDR1 LNHNV, CDR2 YYDKDF (reference sequence). V shed 0 bases, J shed 4 bases, and the junction held 0 bases outside the gene matches. The CDR3 is made up of 14 amino acids. In nucleotides, the CDR3 is TGTGCCACCAGCAGAGAGGGACAGGGGTACGAGCAGTACTTC. Residues: CATSREGQGYEQYF.

The chain employs TRBV6-5 and TRBJ1-1; D is ambiguous. Germline CDR1 and CDR2: MNHEY and SVGAGI. Trimming took off 2 bases at V and 6 bases at J, with 16 bases between the two ends. The CDR3 totals 15 residues. The CDR3: CASSYKVRASSEAFF. The CDR3, as DNA: TGTGCCAGCAGTTACAAGGTGAGGGCGTCTTCTGAAGCTTTCTTT.

The chain joins TRBV7-9 to TRBJ2-7, with 10 bases that match TRBD2. Germline V lookup: CDR1 SEHNR, CDR2 FQNEAQ (reference sequence). V lost 5 bases to trimming and J lost 5 bases; unmatched junction nucleotides: 9. The CDR3 covers 15 residues. The DNA for the CDR3 is TGTGCCAGCAGCCCACGGAGCGGGAGGGGAGACGAGCAGTACTTC. This encodes CASSPRSGRGDEQYF.

Here the CDR3 DNA reads TGTGCCACCAGCAGAGATAAGACCCAGTACTTC. Protein sequence: CATSRDKTQYF. The rearrangement joins TRBV15 to TRBJ2-5, with no clear D. The CDR3 sequence is 11 residues long. V was shortened by 0 bases and J by 6 bases, with 2 bases between the two germline ends. Germline CDR1 LNHNV, CDR2 YYDKDF (reference sequence).

In its sample, this clone was seen once. The genes are TRBV4-1 and TRBJ2-7; 8 nucleotides align to TRBD1. Germline assignment: CDR1 MGHRA and CDR2 YSYEKL. The CDR3 spans 14 residues. Unmatched junction bases numbered 1, after V lost 1 base and J lost 2 bases. CDR3 sequence: CASSQVGQAYEQYF. In DNA, the CDR3 is TGCGCCAGCAGCCAAGTGGGACAGGCCTACGAGCAGTACTTC.

The CDR3 sequence: CSASPSVVGGSGETQYF. The CDR3 DNA reads TGCAGTGCTAGTCCCTCCGTGGTTGGCGGGAGTGGGGAGACCCAGTACTTC. This sequence joins TRBV20-1 and TRBJ2-5; TRBD2 matches at 7 bases. The CDR3 runs to 17 residues. J was trimmed by 5 bases and V by 3 bases; bases with no gene match: 18. Germline V gene lookup returns CDR1 DFQATT and CDR2 SNEGSKA (reference sequence).

The CDR3 DNA reads TGTGCCAGCAGCCAAGATAGCAGCGGCCTCTTGGAGCAGTACTTC. This encodes CASSQDSSGLLEQYF. The chain links TRBV14 to TRBJ2-7, with D tentatively TRBD2 (5 bases). CDR1 is SGHDN, CDR2 FVKESK, per germline. V was shortened by 0 bases and J by 7 bases, with 16 bases between the two germline ends. The CDR3 spans 15 residues.

The V gene is TRBV5-1, the J gene TRBJ1-1, with D perhaps matching TRBD1 (5 bases). CDR3 length equals 14 residues. Trimming removed 5 bases from V and 3 bases from J, with 14 bases in between. Germline V gene sequence: CDR1 SGHRS, CDR2 YFSETQ. In DNA, the CDR3 is TGCGCCAGCAGACTAGCAGGGATGGACACTGAAGCTTTCTTT. This gives the protein CASRLAGMDTEAFF.

This clone was detected once. This chain uses TRBV10-3 with TRBJ2-7; D is uncertain. Germline-derived CDR1 and CDR2 are ENHRY and SYGVKD. The ends were cut back, 5 bases at V and 1 base at J, with 6 bases in the middle. The CDR3 runs 12 residues. The CDR3 region has the DNA TGTGCCATCAGTCCAGAATCCTACGAGCAGTACTTC. Protein product: CAISPESYEQYF.

This chain joins TRBV6-2 or TRBV6-3 and TRBJ2-7, with D possibly TRBD2 on 5 matching bases. V was trimmed by 5 bases and J by 2 bases, leaving 10 bases between them. The CDR3 loop spans 13 amino acids. In germline, CDR1 is MNHEY, CDR2 SVGEGT. CDR3 DNA sequence: TGTGCCAGCAGTCAACAGACTACCTACGAGCAGTACTTC. Protein: CASSQQTTYEQYF.

This clone was seen more than once but under ten times. The chain is built from TRBV3-1 (or the pseudogene TRBV3-2) and TRBJ1-1; D is uncertain. CDR3 size: 13 residues. The germline CDR1 and CDR2 sequences are LGHDT and YNNKEL (reference sequence). Between the trimmed V and J ends, which lost 3 bases and 1 base, there was a span of 6 bases. CDR3 sequence (DNA): TGTGCCAGCAGCCATTTCTCGAACACTGAAGCTTTCTTT. It translates to CASSHFSNTEAFF.

This chain links TRBV29-1 with TRBJ2-7; 15 nucleotides line up with TRBD2. With V trimmed by 4 bases and J by 10 bases, 14 bases remained unmatched. The CDR3 is made up of 16 amino acids. Germline-derived CDR1 and CDR2 are SQVTM and ANQGSEA. The DNA for the CDR3 is TGCAGCGTTGCGGGACTAGCGGGAGGCGGTCAGGACCTTCAGTACTTC. This encodes CSVAGLAGGGQDLQYF.

This chain connects TRBV6-5 to TRBJ2-3; weak D call: TRBD2 (5 bases). Trimming cost V 7 bases and J 0 bases, with 14 bases left between them. This CDR3 is built from 15 residues. CDR1 and CDR2 from the germline V gene are MNHEY and SVGAGI. The CDR3 protein is CASTTGWGSTDTQYF. DNA of the CDR3: TGTGCCAGCACCACGGGGTGGGGAAGCACAGATACGCAGTATTTT.